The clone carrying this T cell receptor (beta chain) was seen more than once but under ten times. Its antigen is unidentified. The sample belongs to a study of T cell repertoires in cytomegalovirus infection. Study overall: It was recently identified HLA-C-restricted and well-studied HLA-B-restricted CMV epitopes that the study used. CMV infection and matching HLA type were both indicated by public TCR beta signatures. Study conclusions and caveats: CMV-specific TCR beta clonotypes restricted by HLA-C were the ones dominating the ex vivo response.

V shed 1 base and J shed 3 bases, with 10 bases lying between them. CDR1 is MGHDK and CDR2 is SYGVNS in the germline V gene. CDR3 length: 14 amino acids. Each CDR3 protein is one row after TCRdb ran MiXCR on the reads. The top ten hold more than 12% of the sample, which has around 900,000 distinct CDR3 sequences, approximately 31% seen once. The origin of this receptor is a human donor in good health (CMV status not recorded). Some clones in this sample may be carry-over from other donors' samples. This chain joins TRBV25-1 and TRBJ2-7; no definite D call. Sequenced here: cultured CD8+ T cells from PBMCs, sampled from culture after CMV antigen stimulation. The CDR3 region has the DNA TGTGCCAGCAGTGAATTTTTGGGCAGCTACGAGCAGTACTTC. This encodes CASSEFLGSYEQYF.